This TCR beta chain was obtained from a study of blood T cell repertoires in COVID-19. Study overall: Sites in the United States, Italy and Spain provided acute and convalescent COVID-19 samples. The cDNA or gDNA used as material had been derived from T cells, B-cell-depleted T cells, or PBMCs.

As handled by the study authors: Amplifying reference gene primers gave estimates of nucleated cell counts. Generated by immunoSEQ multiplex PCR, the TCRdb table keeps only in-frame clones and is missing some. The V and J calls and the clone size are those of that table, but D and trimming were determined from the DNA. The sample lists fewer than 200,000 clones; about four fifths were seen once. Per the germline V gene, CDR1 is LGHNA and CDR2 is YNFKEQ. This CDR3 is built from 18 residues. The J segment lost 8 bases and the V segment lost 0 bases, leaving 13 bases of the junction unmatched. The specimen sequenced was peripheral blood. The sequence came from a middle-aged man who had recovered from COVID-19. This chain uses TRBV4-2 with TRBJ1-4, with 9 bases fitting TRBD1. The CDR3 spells CASSQDHPGQGRTEKLFF. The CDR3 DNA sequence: TGTGCCAGCAGCCAAGATCACCCCGGACAGGGGAGGACGGAAAAACTGTTTTTT.